Listed here are 10 T cell receptor beta chains from one sample, sequenced in a study of long-term antiretroviral therapy in people with HIV. Running of the v3.0 immunoSEQ assay took place at survey level. Using immunoSEQ multiplex PCR, the repertoire was profiled, and TCRdb retains in-frame clones only, with some absent. This table holds some 35,000 clones, around 74% found once. This specimen was unsorted PBMCs, taken 3 years after starting antiretroviral therapy. These TCRs come from a man aged 50-60 years with HIV.

This clone is medium-sized (0.01 to 0.1%) in the sample. This chain links TRBV15 with TRBJ2-4; TRBD2 is a possible D gene (5 bases). Per germline, CDR1 LNHNV and CDR2 YYDKDF (reference sequence). Trimming removed 4 bases from V and 7 bases from J, with 8 bases in between. CDR3 length: 12 residues. For the CDR3, the DNA is TGTGCCACCAGCACGGACTGGAACATTCAGTACTTC. Protein product: CATSTDWNIQYF.

The chain combines TRBV9 with TRBJ2-7; 7 bases fit TRBD1. The germline V gene encodes CDR1 SGDLS and CDR2 YYNGEE. With V trimmed by 0 bases and J by 3 bases, 6 bases remained unmatched. This CDR3 contains 15 residues. CDR3 loop: CASSVALGQSYEQYF. The CDR3 DNA reads TGTGCCAGCAGCGTAGCTCTGGGACAGAGCTACGAGCAGTACTTC.

The chain combines TRBV18 with TRBJ1-1; 7 bases agree with TRBD1. The germline CDR1 and CDR2 sequences are KGHSH and LQKENI. Trimming took 0 bases from V and 2 from J; bases not matched to a gene: 6. The CDR3 is 16 amino acids. The CDR3 loop is CASSPPANRGNTEAFF. CDR3 DNA sequence: TGTGCCAGCTCACCACCGGCGAACAGGGGCAACACTGAAGCTTTCTTT.

V usage is TRBV6-5 and J usage is TRBJ2-6; D might be TRBD2 (5 bases). Germline V CDR1 and CDR2: MNHEY, SVGAGI. The CDR3 length is 16 residues. V lost 2 bases, J lost 2 bases, and 10 bases lay in between. This CDR3 is CASSYGGATGANVLTF. CDR3 coding DNA: TGTGCCAGCAGTTACGGAGGAGCTACTGGGGCCAACGTCCTGACTTTC.

This clone was detected a few times. The chain has TRBV27 and TRBJ2-3; weak D call: TRBD1 (6 bases). Germline assignment: CDR1 MNHEY and CDR2 SMNVEV (reference sequence). Trimming took 5 bases from V and 10 from J, leaving 13 bases between them. The CDR3 spans 12 residues. CDR3 DNA: TGTGCCAGCAGTGAACGCCCAGGGGCGCAGTATTTT. It specifies CASSERPGAQYF.

V and J are TRBV27 and TRBJ2-4; TRBD1 agrees at 10 bases. V lost 6 bases and J lost 1; bases outside the gene matches: 3. CDR3 size: 15 residues. The germline V gene encodes CDR1 MNHEY and CDR2 SMNVEV (reference sequence). The CDR3 DNA reads TGTGCCAGCAGGACAGGGGGCCCGGCCAAAAACATTCAGTACTTC. It translates to CASRTGGPAKNIQYF.

CDR3 loop: CASSALAGGYEQYF. CDR3 nucleotide sequence: TGTGCCAGCAGCGCACTAGCGGGAGGGTACGAGCAGTACTTC. The V call is TRBV7-8, the J call TRBJ2-7; TRBD2 aligns across 13 bases. The V gene end was trimmed by 5 bases and the J gene end by 4 bases; junction bases not matched to a gene: 2. CDR3 length: 14 amino acids. Germline-derived CDR1 and CDR2 are SGHVS and FQNEAQ.

V is TRBV4-3 and J is TRBJ2-2; D call uncertain. With 0 bases removed from V and 5 bases from J, the gap between germline ends came to 7 bases. Germline CDR1 LGHNA, CDR2 YSLEER. This CDR3 is 14 amino acids long. Written as DNA, the CDR3 is TGCGCCAGCAGCCAAGAGGCTGTAACCGGGGAGCTGTTTTTT. It codes for CASSQEAVTGELFF.

The chain has TRBV19 and TRBJ1-5; a weak D match, TRBD1 (5 bases). The CDR3 is 15 residues long. Trimming removed 3 bases at V and 2 bases at J, with 11 bases between. Germline CDR1 reads LNHDA; CDR2 reads SQIVND (reference sequence). CDR3 region: CASSIRRGGNQPQHF. CDR3 bases: TGTGCCAGTAGTATCCGTAGGGGTGGCAATCAGCCCCAGCATTTT.

This clone has only one observation. The chain employs TRBV28 and TRBJ2-5, with D perhaps TRBD2 (5 bases). Trimming stripped 6 bases from V and 6 bases from J, with 17 bases between. The CDR3 runs 14 residues. Germline-derived CDR1 and CDR2 are MDHEN and SYDVKM. This CDR3 reads CASRSGPRRQTQYF. Here the CDR3 DNA reads TGTGCCAGCAGATCCGGGCCCAGGAGGCAGACCCAGTACTTC.